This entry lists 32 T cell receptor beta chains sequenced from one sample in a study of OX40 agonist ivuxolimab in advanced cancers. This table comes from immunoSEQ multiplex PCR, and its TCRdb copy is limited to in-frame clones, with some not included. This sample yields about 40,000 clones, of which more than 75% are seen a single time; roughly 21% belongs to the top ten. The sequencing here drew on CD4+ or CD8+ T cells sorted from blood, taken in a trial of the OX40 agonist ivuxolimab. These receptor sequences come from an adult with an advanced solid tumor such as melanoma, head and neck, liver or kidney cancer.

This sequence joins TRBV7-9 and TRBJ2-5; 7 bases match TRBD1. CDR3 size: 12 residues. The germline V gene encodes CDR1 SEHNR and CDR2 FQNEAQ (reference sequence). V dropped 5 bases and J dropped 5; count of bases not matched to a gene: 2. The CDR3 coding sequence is TGTGCCAGCAGCAAGGACAGGGAGACCCAGTACTTC. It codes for CASSKDRETQYF.

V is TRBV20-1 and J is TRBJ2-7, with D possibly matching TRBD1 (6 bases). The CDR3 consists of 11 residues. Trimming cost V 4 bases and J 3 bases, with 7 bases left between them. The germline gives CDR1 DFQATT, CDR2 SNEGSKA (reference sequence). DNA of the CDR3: TGCAGTGCTAAGGACAGCTACGAGCAGTACTTC. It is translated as CSAKDSYEQYF.

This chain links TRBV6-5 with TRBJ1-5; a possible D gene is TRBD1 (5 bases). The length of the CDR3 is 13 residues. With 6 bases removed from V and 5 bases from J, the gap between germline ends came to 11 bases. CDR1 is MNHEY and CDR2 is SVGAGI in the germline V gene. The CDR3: CASSPGTDQPQHF. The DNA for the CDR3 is TGTGCCAGCAGCCCCGGGACCGATCAGCCCCAGCATTTT.

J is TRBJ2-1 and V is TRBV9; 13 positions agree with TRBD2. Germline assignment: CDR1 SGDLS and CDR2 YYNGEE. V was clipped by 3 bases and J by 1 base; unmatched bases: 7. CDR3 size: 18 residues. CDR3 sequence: CASSATSGRVESYNEQFF. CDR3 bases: TGTGCCAGCAGCGCAACTAGCGGGAGGGTGGAATCCTACAATGAGCAGTTCTTC.

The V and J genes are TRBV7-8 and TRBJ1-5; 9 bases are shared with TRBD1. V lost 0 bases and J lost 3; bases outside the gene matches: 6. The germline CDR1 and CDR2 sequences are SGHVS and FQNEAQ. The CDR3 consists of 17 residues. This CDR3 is CASSLAGQGRPNQPQHF. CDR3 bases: TGTGCCAGCAGCTTAGCGGGACAGGGACGGCCCAATCAGCCCCAGCATTTT.

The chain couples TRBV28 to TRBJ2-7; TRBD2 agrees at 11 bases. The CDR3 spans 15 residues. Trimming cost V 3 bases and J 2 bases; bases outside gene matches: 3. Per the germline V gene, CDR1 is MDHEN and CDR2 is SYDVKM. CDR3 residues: CASSLLAGGPYEQYF. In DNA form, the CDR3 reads TGTGCCAGCAGTTTGTTAGCGGGAGGGCCCTACGAGCAGTACTTC.

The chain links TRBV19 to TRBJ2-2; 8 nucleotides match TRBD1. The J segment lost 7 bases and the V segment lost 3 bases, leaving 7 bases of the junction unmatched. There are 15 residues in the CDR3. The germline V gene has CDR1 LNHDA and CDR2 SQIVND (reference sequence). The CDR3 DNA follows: TGTGCCAGTAGTATGGCCCGGACAGGGAACGGGGAGCTGTTTTTT. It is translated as CASSMARTGNGELFF.

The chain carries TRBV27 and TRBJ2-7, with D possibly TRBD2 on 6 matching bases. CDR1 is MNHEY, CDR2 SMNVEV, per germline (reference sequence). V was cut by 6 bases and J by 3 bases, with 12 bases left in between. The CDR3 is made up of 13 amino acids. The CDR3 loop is CASRASVSYEQYF. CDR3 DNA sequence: TGTGCCAGCAGAGCTAGCGTGAGCTACGAGCAGTACTTC.

The CDR3 nucleotides read TGTGCCAGCAGCTTGGTTTCGGCCTACGAGCAGTACTTC. Its protein is CASSLVSAYEQYF. The chain recombines TRBV5-6 with TRBJ2-7; no clear D. Per the germline V gene, CDR1 is SGHDT and CDR2 is YYEEEE. Trimming took 0 bases from V and 2 from J, leaving 6 bases between them. The CDR3 length is 13 residues.

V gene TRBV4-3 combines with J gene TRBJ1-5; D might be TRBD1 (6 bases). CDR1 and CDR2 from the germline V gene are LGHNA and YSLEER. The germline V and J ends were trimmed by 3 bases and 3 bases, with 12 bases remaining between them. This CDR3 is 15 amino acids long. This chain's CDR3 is CASSQNRVSNQPQHF. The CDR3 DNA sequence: TGCGCCAGCAGCCAGAACAGGGTTTCCAATCAGCCCCAGCATTTT.

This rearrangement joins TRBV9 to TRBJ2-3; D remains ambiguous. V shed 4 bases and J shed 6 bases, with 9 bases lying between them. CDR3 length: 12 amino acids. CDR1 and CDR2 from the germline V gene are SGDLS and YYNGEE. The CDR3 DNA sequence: TGTGCCAGCAGCCCTTACTCGGATACGCAGTATTTT. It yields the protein CASSPYSDTQYF.

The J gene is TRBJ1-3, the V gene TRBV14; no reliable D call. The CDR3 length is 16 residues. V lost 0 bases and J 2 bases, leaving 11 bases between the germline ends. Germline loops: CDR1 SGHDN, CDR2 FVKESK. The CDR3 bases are TGTGCCAGCAGCCAAGATTTGACCTCCACTGGAAACACCATATATTTT. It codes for CASSQDLTSTGNTIYF. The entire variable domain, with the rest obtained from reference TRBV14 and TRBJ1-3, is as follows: EAGVTQFPSHSVIEKGQTVTLRCDPISGHDNLYWYRRVMGKEIKFLLHFVKESKQDESGMPNNRFLAERTGGTYSTLKVQPAELEDSGVYFCASSQDLTSTGNTIYFGEGSWLTVV.

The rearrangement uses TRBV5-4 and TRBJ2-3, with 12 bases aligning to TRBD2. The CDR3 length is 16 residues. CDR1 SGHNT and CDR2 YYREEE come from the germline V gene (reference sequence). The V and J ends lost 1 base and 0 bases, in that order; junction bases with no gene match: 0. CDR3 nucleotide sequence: TGTGCCAGCAGCTTGACTAGCGGGAGGAGCACAGATACGCAGTATTTT. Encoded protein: CASSLTSGRSTDTQYF.

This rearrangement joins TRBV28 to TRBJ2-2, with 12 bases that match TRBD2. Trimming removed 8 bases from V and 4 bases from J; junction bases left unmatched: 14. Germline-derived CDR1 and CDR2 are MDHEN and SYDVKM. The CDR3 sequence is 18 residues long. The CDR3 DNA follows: TGTGCCAGCCTGGGAGCTAGCGGGAGGGCCGTGAGCACCGGGGAGCTGTTTTTT. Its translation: CASLGASGRAVSTGELFF.

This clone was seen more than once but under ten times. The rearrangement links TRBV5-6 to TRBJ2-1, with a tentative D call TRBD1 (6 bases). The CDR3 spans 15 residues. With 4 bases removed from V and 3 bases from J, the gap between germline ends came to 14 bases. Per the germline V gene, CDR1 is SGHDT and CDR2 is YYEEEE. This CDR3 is CASSRGQTHYNEQFF. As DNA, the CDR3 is TGTGCCAGCAGCAGAGGACAGACGCACTACAATGAGCAGTTCTTC.

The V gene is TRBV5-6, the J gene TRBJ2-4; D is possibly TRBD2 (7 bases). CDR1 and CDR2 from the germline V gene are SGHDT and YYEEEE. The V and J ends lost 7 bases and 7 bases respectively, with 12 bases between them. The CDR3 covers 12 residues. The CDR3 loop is CASLGGGNIQYF. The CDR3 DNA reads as TGTGCCAGCCTGGGCGGGGGCAACATTCAGTACTTC.

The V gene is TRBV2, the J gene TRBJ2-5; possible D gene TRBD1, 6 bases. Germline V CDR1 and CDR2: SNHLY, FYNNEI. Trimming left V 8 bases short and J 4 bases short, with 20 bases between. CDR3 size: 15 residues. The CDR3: CASLGARGVGETQYF. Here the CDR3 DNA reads TGTGCCAGCCTGGGGGCCAGGGGTGTGGGAGAGACCCAGTACTTC.

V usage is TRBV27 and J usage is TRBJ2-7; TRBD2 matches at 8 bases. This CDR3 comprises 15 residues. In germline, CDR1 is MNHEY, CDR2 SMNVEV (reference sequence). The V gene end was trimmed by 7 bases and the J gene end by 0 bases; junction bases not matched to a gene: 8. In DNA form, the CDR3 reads TGTGCCAGCATCGTAGCGGGATTTACCTCCTACGAGCAGTACTTC. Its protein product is CASIVAGFTSYEQYF.

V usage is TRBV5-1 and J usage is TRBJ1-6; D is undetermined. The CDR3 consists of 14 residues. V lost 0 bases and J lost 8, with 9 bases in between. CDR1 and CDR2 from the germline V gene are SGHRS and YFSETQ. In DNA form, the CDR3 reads TGCGCCAGCAGCTTGGAACCCGGGTATTCACCCCTCCACTTT. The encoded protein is CASSLEPGYSPLHF.

CDR3 region: CASSITGATGELFF. DNA for the CDR3: TGTGCCAGTAGTATTACAGGGGCAACCGGGGAGCTGTTTTTT. The chain is built from TRBV19 and TRBJ2-2; TRBD1 aligns across 7 bases. The CDR3 extends over 14 amino acids. Germline CDR1 reads LNHDA; CDR2 reads SQIVND (reference sequence). Trimming took 3 bases from V and 5 from J; bases not matched to a gene: 3.

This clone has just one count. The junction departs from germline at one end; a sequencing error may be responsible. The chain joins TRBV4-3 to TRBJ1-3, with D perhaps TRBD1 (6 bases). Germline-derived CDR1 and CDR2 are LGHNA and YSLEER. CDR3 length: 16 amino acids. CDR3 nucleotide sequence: TGCGCCAGCAGCCAAGGATACAGGGCGCCTGGAAACACCATATGTTTT. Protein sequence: CASSQGYRAPGNTICF.

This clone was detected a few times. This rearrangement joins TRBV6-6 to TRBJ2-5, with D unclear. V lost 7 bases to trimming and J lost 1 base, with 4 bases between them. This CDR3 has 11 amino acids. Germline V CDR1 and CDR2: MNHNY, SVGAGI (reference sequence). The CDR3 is CASTFQETQYF. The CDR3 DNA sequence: TGTGCCAGCACCTTCCAAGAGACCCAGTACTTC.

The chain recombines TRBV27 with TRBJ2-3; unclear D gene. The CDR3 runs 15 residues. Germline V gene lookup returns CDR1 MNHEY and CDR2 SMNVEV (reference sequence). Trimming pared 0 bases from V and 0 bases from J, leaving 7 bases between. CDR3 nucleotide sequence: TGTGCCAGCAGTTTATCTGCTGCAAGCACAGATACGCAGTATTTT. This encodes CASSLSAASTDTQYF.

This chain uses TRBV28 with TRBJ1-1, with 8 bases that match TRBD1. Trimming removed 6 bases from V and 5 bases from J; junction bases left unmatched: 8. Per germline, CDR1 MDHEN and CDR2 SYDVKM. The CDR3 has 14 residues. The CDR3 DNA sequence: TGTGCCAGCAGATTTACAGGGGGAAGGACTGAAGCTTTCTTT. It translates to CASRFTGGRTEAFF.

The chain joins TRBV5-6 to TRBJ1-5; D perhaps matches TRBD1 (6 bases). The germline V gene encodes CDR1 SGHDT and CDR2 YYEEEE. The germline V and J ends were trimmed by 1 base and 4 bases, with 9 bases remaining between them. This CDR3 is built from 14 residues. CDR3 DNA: TGTGCCAGCAGCTTGAGGGGGGGGAATCAGCCCCAGCATTTT. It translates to CASSLRGGNQPQHF.

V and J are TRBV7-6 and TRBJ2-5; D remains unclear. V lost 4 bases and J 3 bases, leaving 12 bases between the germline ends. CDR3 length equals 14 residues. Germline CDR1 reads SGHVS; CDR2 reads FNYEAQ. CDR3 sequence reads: CASSSLRVEETQYF. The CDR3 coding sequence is TGTGCCAGCAGCTCCCTTCGGGTGGAAGAGACCCAGTACTTC.

Here the CDR3 reads CASSAKQTSTDTQYF. The CDR3, as DNA: TGTGCCAGCAGTGCAAAGCAGACTAGCACAGATACGCAGTATTTT. V gene TRBV27 combines with J gene TRBJ2-3; no reliable D call. The V gene's germline CDR1 is MNHEY and CDR2 SMNVEV (reference sequence). Trimming shortened V by 5 bases and J by 0 bases, and 12 bases separated the two germline ends. This CDR3 region has 15 residues.

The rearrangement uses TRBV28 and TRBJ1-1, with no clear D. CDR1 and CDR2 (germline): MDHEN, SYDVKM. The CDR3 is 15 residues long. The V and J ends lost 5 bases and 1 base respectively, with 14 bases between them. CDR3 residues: CASSNSHRGNTEAFF. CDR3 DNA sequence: TGTGCCAGCAGTAACAGTCACCGCGGGAACACTGAAGCTTTCTTT.

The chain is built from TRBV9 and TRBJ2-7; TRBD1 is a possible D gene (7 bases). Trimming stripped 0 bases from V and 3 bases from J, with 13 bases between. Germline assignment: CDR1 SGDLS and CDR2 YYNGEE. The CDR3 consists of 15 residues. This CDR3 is CASSVGQGGDYEQYF. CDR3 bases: TGTGCCAGCAGCGTAGGGCAGGGGGGAGACTACGAGCAGTACTTC.

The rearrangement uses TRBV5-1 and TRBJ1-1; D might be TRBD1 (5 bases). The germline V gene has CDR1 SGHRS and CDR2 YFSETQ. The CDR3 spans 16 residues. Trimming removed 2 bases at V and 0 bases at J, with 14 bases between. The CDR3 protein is CASSLGDGNMNTEAFF. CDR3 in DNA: TGCGCCAGCAGCTTAGGGGACGGAAACATGAACACTGAAGCTTTCTTT.

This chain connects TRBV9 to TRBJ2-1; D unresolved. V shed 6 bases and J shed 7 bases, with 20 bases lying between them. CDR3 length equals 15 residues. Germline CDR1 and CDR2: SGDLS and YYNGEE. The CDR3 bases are TGTGCCAGCACCCAAGATGGGGAAATGGGAAATGAGCAGTTCTTC. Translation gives CASTQDGEMGNEQFF.

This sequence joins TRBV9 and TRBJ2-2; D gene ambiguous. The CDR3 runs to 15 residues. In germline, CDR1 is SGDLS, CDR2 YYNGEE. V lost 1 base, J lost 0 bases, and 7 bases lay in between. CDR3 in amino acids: CASSVFTSNTGELFF. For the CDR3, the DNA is TGTGCCAGCAGCGTATTTACGTCGAACACCGGGGAGCTGTTTTTT.